This TCR beta chain was documented in a study of blood T cell repertoires in COVID-19. Study-level information: Spain, Italy and the United States supplied samples that represented acute and convalescent COVID-19. The analysed material was cDNA or gDNA that came from T cells, B-cell-depleted T cells, or PBMCs.

Source study methods: Amplification of reference gene primers provided the estimated nucleated cell counts. Profiling relied on immunoSEQ multiplex PCR, and the TCRdb table lists in-frame clones only, not all of them. D and trimming were read from the DNA, whereas the V and J calls and clone size are those reported in that table. This table has 200,000 or so clones, 84% appearing once. With 7 bases clipped from V and 7 bases from J, the junction kept 13 bases outside the gene matches. This CDR3 spans 15 amino acids. Germline values: CDR1 SGHRS, CDR2 YFSETQ. The source of this sequence is a woman aged 70-85 years with active or convalescent COVID-19. This rearrangement joins TRBV5-1 to TRBJ2-1, with 8 bases matching TRBD1. The sample was peripheral blood. The CDR3 region is CASQSSGQVRNEQFF. CDR3 nucleotide sequence: TGCGCCAGCCAAAGTTCGGGACAGGTGAGGAATGAGCAGTTCTTC.